These 19 T cell receptor beta chains were sequenced from one sample in a study of T-cell reconstitution after alpha-beta-depleted transplantation in children (TCRdb year 2016). The library was produced with PCR. The listed sequencing device is Illumina HiSeq 2500. To normalize quantification of the TCRbeta repertoire, the TCR libraries were built with molecular barcoding that relied on unique molecular identifiers. TCRdb trimmed the raw reads at Q25, called clones with MiXCR and kept productive beta chains. Here each entry gathers all rows of one CDR3 protein and keeps the most common genes and DNA. Counted in this sample were around 500,000 distinct CDR3 sequences; approximately 12% of them appeared once. The ten largest clonotypes hold over 5.5% of the sample. This specimen consisted of PBMCs from the stem cell graft donor, obtained from the stem cell graft. These receptors originate from a human donor who donated a stem cell graft to a child with combined immunodeficiency.

The chain joins TRBV12-3 or TRBV12-4 to TRBJ2-1, with D unclear. V was pared by 10 bases and J by 5 bases, with 15 bases between. The CDR3 spans 13 residues. CDR3 nucleotides: TGTGCCACCTCCCCGGTCGGGCACAATGAGCAGTTCTTC. Its translation: CATSPVGHNEQFF.

J is TRBJ2-2 and V is TRBV11-2, with D uncertain. V lost 5 bases and J 4 bases, leaving 11 bases between the germline ends. Germline loops: CDR1 SGHAT, CDR2 FQNNGV. This CDR3 is 14 amino acids long. CDR3 in amino acids: CASSPGVTTGELFF. CDR3 nucleotide sequence: TGTGCCAGCAGCCCAGGCGTAACCACCGGGGAGCTGTTTTTT.

This clonotype was counted between two and nine times. J is TRBJ1-6 and V is TRBV7-9, with D perhaps TRBD1 (5 bases). This CDR3 is built from 17 residues. CDR1 is SEHNR and CDR2 is FQNEAQ in the germline V gene (reference sequence). V shed 3 bases and J shed 6 bases, with 18 bases lying between them. This CDR3 is CASSFGLVGTANSPLHF. The CDR3 DNA follows: TGTGCCAGCAGCTTTGGTTTGGTAGGGACGGCTAATTCACCCCTCCACTTT. Full variable domain (rest looked up from reference TRBV7-9 and TRBJ1-6): DTGVSQNPRHKITKRGQNVTFRCDPISEHNRLYWYRQTLGQGPEFLTYFQNEAQLEKSRLLSDRFSAERPKGSFSTLEIQRTEQGDSAMYLCASSFGLVGTANSPLHFGNGTRLTVT.

In its sample, this clonotype was seen a few times. The rearrangement links TRBV7-2 to TRBJ2-3; the D is unclear. Trimming pared 8 bases from V and 2 bases from J, leaving 20 bases between. Germline CDR1 SGHTA, CDR2 FQGNSA. The length of the CDR3 is 16 residues. CDR3 region: CASCISAPGHTDTQYF. The CDR3 DNA is TGTGCCAGCTGCATATCGGCCCCAGGCCACACAGATACGCAGTATTTT.

The chain joins TRBV11-2 to TRBJ2-1; 9 bases map to TRBD1. With V trimmed by 5 bases and J by 3 bases, 5 bases remained unmatched. The CDR3 runs 15 residues. Germline assignment: CDR1 SGHAT and CDR2 FQNNGV. This CDR3 reads CASSPGQGNYNEQFF. The CDR3 nucleotides read TGTGCCAGCAGCCCAGGACAGGGGAACTACAATGAGCAGTTCTTC.

The gene calls are TRBV6-5 and TRBJ2-7; D not certain. V was pared by 2 bases and J by 0 bases, with 14 bases between. The CDR3 loop spans 16 amino acids. Germline CDR1 and CDR2: MNHEY and SVGAGI. CDR3 loop: CASSYTGRSRSYEQYF. CDR3 DNA sequence: TGTGCCAGCAGTTACACGGGCAGAAGTCGCTCCTACGAGCAGTACTTC.

The rearrangement joins TRBV11-2 to TRBJ2-1; TRBD2 matches at 7 bases. Trimming took 5 bases from V and 8 from J; bases not matched to a gene: 12. Germline V gene sequence: CDR1 SGHAT, CDR2 FQNNGV. The CDR3 covers 15 residues. CDR3 DNA: TGTGCCAGCAGCCCCCGGGCGGGGGTGTATCATGAGCAGTTCTTC. It encodes CASSPRAGVYHEQFF. The complete variable domain, with remaining parts taken from reference TRBV11-2 and TRBJ2-1, reads EAGVAQSPRYKIIEKRQSVAFWCNPISGHATLYWYQQILGQGPKLLIQFQNNGVVDDSQLPKDRFSAERLKGVDSTLKIQPAKLEDSAVYLCASSPRAGVYHEQFFGPGTRLTVL.

J is TRBJ2-4 and V is TRBV20-1; the match to TRBD1 covers 7 bases. Trimming cost V 1 base and J 3 bases; bases outside gene matches: 6. The CDR3 runs 15 residues. CDR1 DFQATT and CDR2 SNEGSKA come from the germline V gene (reference sequence). CDR3 sequence reads: CSARALGQNKNIQYF. The DNA for the CDR3 is TGCAGTGCTAGAGCACTGGGACAGAACAAAAACATTCAGTACTTC.

This clonotype was seen ten or more times. The chain combines TRBV4-3 with TRBJ1-5; tentatively, D is TRBD1 (5 bases). CDR1 is LGHNA, CDR2 YSLEER, per germline. V dropped 0 bases and J dropped 4 bases, with 13 bases sitting between them. The CDR3 covers 16 residues. CDR3: CASSQDWGVPNQPQHF. CDR3 DNA sequence: TGCGCCAGCAGCCAAGATTGGGGCGTCCCAAATCAGCCCCAGCATTTT.

The table lists this clonotype with a few counts. The chain couples TRBV12-3 or TRBV12-4 to TRBJ2-2; 8 nucleotides agree with TRBD2. With V trimmed by 6 bases and J by 2 bases, 14 bases remained unmatched. There are 18 residues in the CDR3. CDR3 sequence: CASSRGGMSSGNTGELFF. DNA of the CDR3: TGTGCCAGCAGCCGCGGGGGGATGTCTAGCGGAAACACCGGGGAGCTGTTTTTT.

Concerning this clonotype: The junction differs from germline at one of its ends, possibly a read error. The CDR3 sequence: CASSLAPAGAPYYGYTF. DNA of the CDR3: TGTGCCAGCAGCCTAGCTCCCGCGGGGGCCCCCTACTATGGCTACACCTTC. The chain employs TRBV7-8 and TRBJ1-2; D possibly corresponds to TRBD1 (6 bases). CDR3 length: 17 residues. CDR1 and CDR2 (germline): SGHVS, FQNEAQ. The variable domain in full, with the rest retrieved from reference TRBV7-8 and TRBJ1-2, is GAGVSQSPRYKVAKRGQDVALRCDPISGHVSLFWYQQALGQGPEFLTYFQNEAQLDKSGLPSDRFFAERPEGSVSTLKIQRTQQEDSAVYLCASSLAPAGAPYYGYTFGSGTRLTVV.

This clonotype was counted ten times or more. The gene calls are TRBV9 and TRBJ1-6; D is unresolved. This CDR3 has 12 amino acids. Germline V gene lookup returns CDR1 SGDLS and CDR2 YYNGEE. V lost 4 bases, J lost 10 bases, and 9 bases lay in between. In nucleotides, the CDR3 is TGTGCCAGCAGCCCCCTTGACTCACCCCTCCACTTT. Translated, it gives CASSPLDSPLHF.

This clonotype was picked up a small number of times. Written as DNA, the CDR3 is TGTGCCAGCAGCACAGGGCTCCACGAGCAGTACTTC. Its translation is CASSTGLHEQYF. This chain joins TRBV11-3 and TRBJ2-7; TRBD1 is a possible D gene (6 bases). Germline lookup yields CDR1 SGHNT and CDR2 YENEEA. V shed 5 bases and J shed 5 bases, with 10 bases lying between them. The CDR3 covers 12 residues.

This clonotype was seen repeatedly, ten times or more. The gene calls are TRBV19 and TRBJ2-2; the D gene is possibly TRBD1 (6 bases). The CDR3 loop spans 15 amino acids. Between the trimmed V and J ends, which lost 7 bases and 6 bases, there was a span of 18 bases. Germline CDR1 LNHDA, CDR2 SQIVND (reference sequence). The CDR3 coding sequence is TGTGCCAGTACCACCACGGACAGAATGGCCGGGGAGCTGTTTTTT. Translation gives CASTTTDRMAGELFF. Complete variable domain (other parts from reference TRBV19 and TRBJ2-2): DGGITQSPKYLFRKEGQNVTLSCEQNLNHDAMYWYRQDPGQGLRLIYYSQIVNDFQKGDIAEGYSVSREKKESFPLTVTSAQKNPTAFYLCASTTTDRMAGELFFGEGSRLTVL.

In its sample, this clonotype was seen a few times. As DNA, the CDR3 is TGTGCCAGCAGCGATTTTGTCCTGAACTATGGCTACACCTTC. Its translation: CASSDFVLNYGYTF. The genes are TRBV7-9 and TRBJ1-2; D ambiguous. CDR1 and CDR2 (germline): SEHNR, FQNEAQ (reference sequence). Trimming left V 5 bases short and J 2 bases short, with 12 bases between. This CDR3 spans 14 amino acids.

The V call is TRBV11-2, the J call TRBJ2-3; no reliable D call. This CDR3 is built from 14 residues. Trimming stripped 3 bases from V and 3 bases from J, with 10 bases between. Germline V gene sequence: CDR1 SGHAT, CDR2 FQNNGV. CDR3 region: CASSFVLITDTQYF. The CDR3 nucleotides read TGTGCCAGCAGCTTCGTACTCATTACAGATACGCAGTATTTT.

The CDR3 DNA reads as TGTGCCAGCAGGGCCACAGGGAGTTCACCCCTCCACTTT. Translation gives CASRATGSSPLHF. The rearrangement joins TRBV12-3 or TRBV12-4 to TRBJ1-6; tentative D call: TRBD1 (6 bases). Trimming removed 6 bases from V and 9 bases from J, with 12 bases in between. This CDR3 comprises 13 residues.

The V gene is TRBV30, the J gene TRBJ1-4; D possibly corresponds to TRBD1 (6 bases). The length of the CDR3 is 13 residues. Trimming removed 5 bases at V and 7 bases at J, with 14 bases between. Per germline, CDR1 GTSNPN and CDR2 SVGIG (reference sequence). The DNA for the CDR3 is TGTGCCTGGGTTACCCAGGGGAGTGAAAAACTGTTTTTT. Translated: CAWVTQGSEKLFF.

The chain has TRBV12-5 and TRBJ2-7; tentative D call: TRBD2 (6 bases). Germline V gene lookup returns CDR1 LGHNT and CDR2 FRNRAP. Deletions cut 7 bases from V and 0 bases from J, with 10 bases between. CDR3 length equals 13 residues. This CDR3 is CASAIAASYEQYF. The CDR3 region has the DNA TGTGCTAGTGCGATAGCGGCCTCCTACGAGCAGTACTTC.